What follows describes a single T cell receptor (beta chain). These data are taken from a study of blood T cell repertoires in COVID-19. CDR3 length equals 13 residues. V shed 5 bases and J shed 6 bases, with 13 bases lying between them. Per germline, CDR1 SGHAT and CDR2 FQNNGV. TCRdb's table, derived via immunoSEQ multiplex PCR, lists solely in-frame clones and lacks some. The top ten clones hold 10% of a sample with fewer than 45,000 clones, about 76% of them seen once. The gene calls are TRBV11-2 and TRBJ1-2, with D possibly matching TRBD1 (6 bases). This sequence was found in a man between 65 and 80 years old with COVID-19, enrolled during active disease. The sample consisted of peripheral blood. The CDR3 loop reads CASSRTGTDGYTF. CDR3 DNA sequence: TGTGCCAGCAGCCGAACAGGGACGGATGGCTACACCTTC.